This TCR beta chain comes out of a study of T cells after yellow fever vaccination. Study-wide points: A small share of clonotypes appeared in both CD4 and CD8 compartments. Post-booster samples contained most primary-vaccination clones (around 95% CD4, about 87% CD8).

This clonotype was recorded at least ten times. Its antigen is not identified. TCRdb reprocessed the 5' RACE reads via MiXCR and lists one record per CDR3 protein. The profile covers 230,000 or so distinct CDR3 sequences, with roughly 4% appearing a single time and under 20% taken by the ten largest. J gave up 2 bases and V 4 bases, and 14 bases lay outside the gene matches. Germline assignment: CDR1 SEHNR and CDR2 FQNEAQ (reference sequence). The CDR3 is made up of 18 amino acids. The rearrangement links TRBV7-9 to TRBJ2-3; 8 nucleotides agree with TRBD2. This TCR was recovered from a man aged 18 to 30 who received the YFV17D yellow fever vaccine. The sequencing here drew on PBMCs, taken 15 days after the yellow fever booster vaccination. CDR3 amino acids: CASSSLPHSGENTDTQYF. Here the CDR3 DNA reads TGTGCCAGCAGCTCCCTCCCTCATAGCGGGGAGAACACAGATACGCAGTATTTT.